This T cell receptor (beta chain) appears in the sequencing data of a study of tumor and adjacent non-tumor tissue in lung cancer. The sample holds many counts of this clonotype. Its target is unknown. TCRbeta libraries were built with three rounds of nested PCR, modified from ARM-PCR. TCRdb itself ran the multiplex PCR reads through MiXCR, one entry per CDR3 protein. The sample has approximately 90,000 distinct CDR3 sequences, around 59% seen once. V was pared by 1 base and J by 2 bases, with 6 bases between. This CDR3 is built from 13 residues. Findings and caveats of the study: Tumor repertoires had a smaller top 100 clone share than normal lung.

No cell sorting was done before RNA was extracted from the tissue. The sequencing input was lung tumor tissue. The TCR comes from a man between 70 and 80 years old with non-small cell lung cancer. The chain combines TRBV12-3 or TRBV12-4 with TRBJ2-7, with D tentatively TRBD2 (5 bases). DNA of the CDR3: TGTGCCAGCAGTTTAGAGCGGACCTACGAGCAGTACTTC. Translation gives CASSLERTYEQYF.